The rows below give T cell receptor beta chains drawn from one sample of a study of blood T cell repertoires in COVID-19. Assay: immunoSEQ multiplex PCR; the TCRdb copy retains only in-frame clones and omits some. The repertoire has about 110,000 clones, about 75% of them found once; the top ten carry about 5.9%. The sample consisted of peripheral blood. These receptors were taken from an elderly man with acute or convalescent COVID-19. Both conserved end residues are part of each CDR3. A D gene is named only where the DNA matches it firmly. Rows give clone size only sometimes, using once, few, many, or a class for an expanded clone.

clone_size d_call j_call cdr3_length v_call cdr3_aa cdr3_nt
NA TRBD2 TRBJ2-1 18 TRBV15 CATSRGQITSGSYNEQFF TGTGCCACCAGCAGAGGACAGATAACTAGCGGCTCCTACAATGAGCAGTTCTTC
NA NA TRBJ2-2 14 TRBV4-2 CASSRTENTGELFF TGTGCCAGCAGCCGGACAGAGAACACCGGGGAGCTGTTTTTT
NA TRBD2 TRBJ2-2 15 TRBV19 CASRRTSENTGELFF TGTGCCAGTCGGAGGACTAGCGAGAACACCGGGGAGCTGTTTTTT
NA NA TRBJ1-3 14 TRBV7-2 CASSLGQYRNTIYF TGTGCCAGCAGCTTGGGGCAGTACCGAAACACCATATATTTT
NA TRBD1 TRBJ1-2 12 TRBV30 CAWSVQGGGYTF TGTGCCTGGAGTGTACAGGGGGGTGGCTACACCTTC
NA NA TRBJ1-5 15 TRBV18 CASSLPGGSNQPQHF TGTGCCAGCTCACTACCGGGGGGGAGCAATCAGCCCCAGCATTTT
NA NA TRBJ2-5 13 TRBV7-3 CASSLIAEETQYF TGTGCCAGCAGCTTAATAGCGGAAGAGACCCAGTACTTC
NA NA TRBJ2-7 15 TRBV6-5 CASSYRGKGAYEQYF TGTGCCAGCAGTTACCGCGGGAAAGGGGCCTACGAGCAGTACTTC
NA NA TRBJ1-2 13 TRBV2 CASSRQEDYGYTF TGTGCCAGCAGCCGACAGGAGGACTATGGCTACACCTTC
NA TRBD2 TRBJ2-1 14 TRBV7-3 CASSPSGRGHEQFF TGTGCCAGCAGCCCTAGCGGGCGGGGGCATGAGCAGTTCTTC
NA TRBD2 TRBJ2-7 14 TRBV14 CASSHWTSGGEQYF TGTGCCAGCAGCCATTGGACTAGCGGGGGAGAGCAGTACTTC
NA TRBD1 TRBJ2-6 19 TRBV18 CASSLNAGQGSSGANVLTF TGTGCCAGCTCACTCAACGCGGGACAGGGATCCTCTGGGGCCAACGTCCTGACTTTC
NA NA TRBJ2-5 15 TRBV5-6 CASSLGVWPRETQYF TGTGCCAGCAGCTTAGGGGTTTGGCCGAGGGAGACCCAGTACTTC
NA TRBD1 TRBJ1-5 16 TRBV24-1 CATSDRRTGWDQPQHF TGTGCCACCAGTGATCGGAGGACAGGGTGGGACCAGCCCCAGCATTTT
NA NA TRBJ1-2 13 TRBV9 CASSPSEGYGYTF TGTGCCAGCAGCCCCTCGGAGGGTTACGGCTACACCTTC
NA TRBD1 TRBJ1-3 16 TRBV28 CASSRQGSLSGNTIYF TGTGCCAGCAGTCGACAGGGCTCCCTCTCTGGAAACACCATATATTTT
few TRBD1 TRBJ1-6 17 TRBV5-1 CASSWGDSENGNSPLHF TGCGCCAGCAGCTGGGGGGACAGTGAGAATGGTAATTCACCCCTCCACTTT
NA NA TRBJ1-2 16 TRBV4-2 CASSQDLGIPYYGYTF TGTGCCAGCAGCCAAGATCTCGGGATCCCTTATTATGGCTACACCTTC
NA TRBD2 TRBJ2-7 15 TRBV7-6 CASSLASGSSYEQYF TGTGCCAGCAGCTTAGCTAGCGGGAGCTCCTACGAGCAGTACTTC
many NA TRBJ2-1 14 TRBV5-4 CASSLEGEYNEQFF TGTGCCAGCAGCTTGGAGGGGGAATACAATGAGCAGTTCTTC
NA TRBD2 TRBJ2-2 14 TRBV19 CATRTSGDTGELFF TGTGCCACTCGGACTAGCGGGGACACCGGGGAGCTGTTTTTT
NA TRBD1 TRBJ1-5 17 TRBV19 CASREGQGIVGNQPQHF TGTGCCAGCCGCGAGGGACAGGGAATCGTGGGTAATCAGCCCCAGCATTTT
NA NA TRBJ2-7 17 TRBV27 CASSAKQGGGGSYEQYF TGTGCCAGCAGTGCAAAACAGGGTGGCGGAGGATCCTACGAGCAGTACTTC
NA NA TRBJ2-7 14 TRBV7-8 CASSSLTTYYEQYF TGTGCCAGCAGCTCACTGACAACGTACTACGAGCAGTACTTC
NA TRBD2 TRBJ2-3 13 TRBV19 CASNSGSTDTQYF TGTGCCAGTAATAGCGGGAGCACAGATACGCAGTATTTT
NA NA TRBJ1-6 14 TRBV7-2 CASRLTRLSAALHF TGTGCCAGCAGGTTGACAAGGCTTTCAGCGGCCCTCCACTTT
NA NA TRBJ2-7 15 TRBV19 CASSIESQRVYEQYF TGTGCCAGTAGTATAGAAAGTCAGCGGGTCTACGAGCAGTACTTC
NA NA TRBJ1-5 14 TRBV28 CASSLGQLNQPQHF TGTGCCAGCAGTTTAGGACAGCTCAATCAGCCCCAGCATTTT
NA TRBD1 TRBJ2-3 15 TRBV9 CASSVADRGTDTQYF TGTGCCAGCAGCGTTGCTGACAGGGGAACAGATACGCAGTATTTT
NA NA TRBJ2-5 13 TRBV19 CASSMSLQETQYF TGTGCCAGTAGTATGAGCTTGCAAGAGACCCAGTACTTC
NA TRBD2 TRBJ2-2 14 TRBV9 CASKRTSGTGELFF TGTGCCAGCAAAAGGACTAGCGGGACCGGGGAGCTGTTTTTT
NA TRBD1 TRBJ2-1 17 TRBV27 CASSLGHLGQGLNEQFF TGTGCCAGCAGTTTGGGCCACCTCGGACAGGGTCTAAATGAGCAGTTCTTC
NA NA TRBJ2-6 15 TRBV2 CASQEDYSGANVLTF TGTGCCAGCCAGGAAGATTACTCTGGGGCCAACGTCCTGACTTTC
NA NA TRBJ1-1 12 TRBV29-1 CSAHRGNYEAFF TGCAGCGCTCACCGGGGGAACTATGAAGCTTTCTTT
few NA TRBJ1-2 13 TRBV6-5 CASHAGPWSGYTF TGTGCCTCCCACGCCGGCCCTTGGAGTGGCTACACCTTC
NA NA TRBJ2-2 12 TRBV10-1 CASSPNTGELFF TGCGCCAGCAGCCCAAACACCGGGGAGCTGTTTTTT
NA TRBD2 TRBJ2-2 18 TRBV2 CASTDGLAGGKGTGELFF TGTGCCAGCACTGATGGACTAGCGGGAGGAAAAGGCACCGGGGAGCTGTTTTTT
NA TRBD2 TRBJ2-3 17 TRBV24-1 CATAGTSRSEVTDTQYF TGTGCCACCGCCGGGACTAGCAGGAGCGAAGTCACAGATACGCAGTATTTT
NA NA TRBJ2-7 15 TRBV19 CASSIVADYRYEQYF TGTGCCAGTAGTATAGTGGCAGATTACAGATACGAGCAGTACTTC
NA NA TRBJ2-6 15 TRBV5-5 CASSLVGAGANVLTF TGTGCCAGCAGCTTAGTAGGGGCTGGGGCCAACGTCCTGACTTTC
NA NA TRBJ2-1 18 TRBV28 CASSWADGLSGPNNEQFF TGTGCCAGCAGTTGGGCGGACGGACTTAGCGGACCTAACAATGAGCAGTTCTTC
few NA TRBJ1-1 15 TRBV3-1/TRBV3-2 CASSPIQGWITEAFF TGTGCCAGCAGCCCAATTCAGGGTTGGATCACTGAAGCTTTCTTT
once NA TRBJ2-7 15 TRBV4-3 CASSQDRGGSYEQYF TGCGCCAGCAGCCAAGATAGGGGGGGTTCCTACGAGCAGTACTTC
NA NA TRBJ2-1 13 TRBV19 CASSHPSLNEQFF TGTGCCAGTAGCCATCCCTCACTCAATGAGCAGTTCTTC
NA NA TRBJ2-1 14 TRBV3-1/TRBV3-2 CASSQDGLSREQFF TGTGCCAGCAGCCAAGATGGGCTCTCCAGGGAGCAGTTCTTC
NA TRBD2 TRBJ2-2 18 TRBV7-2 CASSLVATSGSNTGELFF TGTGCCAGCAGCTTAGTTGCGACTAGCGGGTCGAACACCGGGGAGCTGTTTTTT
few NA TRBJ1-5 15 TRBV21-1 CASSKVRGRRQPQHF TGTGCCAGCAGCAAAGTACGGGGTCGACGCCAGCCCCAGCATTTT
NA NA TRBJ2-7 13 TRBV5-4 CASSFNRGYEQYF TGTGCCAGCAGCTTCAACCGAGGGTACGAGCAGTACTTC
few TRBD1 TRBJ2-4 16 TRBV2 CASRDREGVAKNIQYF TGTGCCAGCCGGGACAGGGAAGGGGTAGCCAAAAACATTCAGTACTTC
once NA TRBJ2-7 14 TRBV5-6 CASSLGTGTYEQYF TGTGCCAGCAGCTTGGGGACTGGAACCTACGAGCAGTACTTC